These 17 T cell receptor beta chains share one sample of origin, sequenced in a study of CD8+ T cells in alopecia areata. Following extraction, RNA underwent reverse transcription to cDNA, which served as the sequencing template. Clones were read by immunoSEQ multiplex PCR, and TCRdb kept only the in-frame ones, dropping some. This sample comprises about 9,100 clones, none seen once only. Sorting used CD4, CD8alpha, NKG2D, NKG2ACE and other markers on pooled cutaneous lymph node cells. Input material: CD8+ T cells sorted from a lymph node. Receptor source: a C3H/HeJ mouse with alopecia areata. This line is of MHC haplotype H2-k.

This clone is medium-sized by share. The gene names given are mouse names. From the germline J gene comes the end of the CDR3, since the read stops 4 residues before it. The chain carries TRBV1 and TRBJ2-2, with TRBD1 matching 9 bases. The V segment lost 0 bases and the J segment 4 bases; nucleotides outside the gene matches: 0. The germline V gene encodes CDR1 NSQYPW and CDR2 LRSPGD (reference sequence). This CDR3 spans 15 amino acids. The DNA read from the CDR3 is TGCACCTGCAGTGCAGAGGGACAGGGCACCGGG. This codes for CTCSAEGQGTG. In full, the CDR3 is CTCSAEGQGTGQLYF.

Turning to this clone: Gene names are mouse gene names. Sequencing ends 4 residues short of the CDR3 end; the germline J gene provides the rest. The chain recombines TRBV17 with TRBJ2-7, with 10 nucleotides matching TRBD2. The CDR3 extends over 14 amino acids. Germline CDR1 and CDR2: MNHDT and YYDKIL. Partial CDR3 DNA: TGTGCTAGCAGTAGAAACTGGGGGGGATAT. It yields the protein CASSRNWGGY. In full, the CDR3 is CASSRNWGGYEQYF.

Many counts were recorded for this clone. Gene names follow the mouse nomenclature. Read sequence stops 4 residues before the CDR3 end, and the germline J gene provides the missing end. This sequence joins TRBV13-3 and TRBJ2-1, with 11 bases that match TRBD2. Trimming cost V 5 bases and J 5 bases; bases outside gene matches: 3. Germline-derived CDR1 and CDR2 are NNHDY and SYVADS. This CDR3 is built from 14 residues. CDR3 bases read: TGTGCCAGCAGCCGGGACTGGGGGAATGCT. Translated, it gives CASSRDWGNA. The complete CDR3 reads CASSRDWGNAEQFF.

This clone was detected only a few times. Germline and genes: mouse. The CDR3 end is not reached by the read, which stops 4 residues before it; the germline J gene fills it in. The V call is TRBV5, the J call TRBJ2-7; 11 positions agree with TRBD2. Germline CDR1 LGHNA, CDR2 YNLKQL (reference sequence). Germline trimming cut 1 base from V and 1 base from J; bases unmatched to any gene: 0. There are 15 residues in the CDR3. The part of the CDR3 DNA that was read is TGTGCCAGCAGCCAAGGGGACTGGGGGTCCTAT. Translation gives CASSQGDWGSY. The complete CDR3 sequence is CASSQGDWGSYEQYF.

This clone has at least ten counts. Gene names denote mouse genes. With the read ending 4 residues before the CDR3 end, the germline J gene is used to fill in that end. The gene calls are TRBV29 and TRBJ2-1; D is perhaps TRBD1 (6 bases). V lost 6 bases and J lost 4, with 10 bases in between. This CDR3 has 13 residues. Germline V gene sequence: CDR1 MSHET, CDR2 SYDVDS. CDR3 DNA (partial): TGTGCTAGCAGCCTCAGGGGATATGCT. It yields the protein CASSLRGYA. The entire CDR3 protein is CASSLRGYAEQFF.

Many counts were recorded for this clone. Gene names are the mouse ones. The CDR3 extends 4 residues past the end of the read, so its final part is completed from the germline J gene. The genes are TRBV14 and TRBJ2-7, with 10 bases identical to TRBD1. The CDR3 spans 14 residues. Germline V gives CDR1 SGHDT, CDR2 FRDEAV. This chain's CDR3 is CASSLGQGFDEQYF. Incomplete CDR3 DNA: TGTGCCAGCAGTTTGGGACAGGGGTTTGAT.

This clone is categorized as medium-sized. The listed genes are named as in mouse. The read ends 4 residues before the CDR3 terminus; that terminus is restored from the germline J gene. This chain connects TRBV13-3 to TRBJ2-7; D possibly corresponds to TRBD2 (7 bases). The CDR3 is made up of 14 amino acids. V was trimmed by 4 bases and J by 0 bases, leaving 11 bases between them. The germline V gene has CDR1 NNHDY and CDR2 SYVADS. The CDR3 is CASSPLGASYEQYF. The covered CDR3 bases are TGTGCCAGCAGTCCTCTGGGGGCCTCCTAT.

By sample share, this clone is medium-sized. The listed genes are named as in mouse. The read ends 4 residues early relative to the CDR3; the germline J gene fills the gap. The genes are TRBV1 and TRBJ1-1; 7 bases map to TRBD1. The V gene end was trimmed by 4 bases and the J gene end by 0 bases; junction bases not matched to a gene: 2. The CDR3 contains 14 residues. CDR1 and CDR2 from the germline V gene are NSQYPW and LRSPGD (reference sequence). Incomplete CDR3 DNA: TGCACCTGCAGTGGCGGGACAGCAAACACA. Translating gives CTCSGGTANT. The CDR3 in its entirety is CTCSGGTANTEVFF.

This clone showed up many times. Gene names denote mouse genes. The sequence runs out 4 residues before the end of the CDR3; the remainder is reconstructed from the germline J gene. V is TRBV1 and J is TRBJ2-7; a weak D match, TRBD1 (6 bases). The germline V gene encodes CDR1 NSQYPW and CDR2 LRSPGD (reference sequence). V was cut by 1 base and J by 0 bases, with 13 bases left in between. The CDR3 has 16 residues. The CDR3: CTCSAGRDKSSYEQYF. Partial CDR3 DNA: TGCACCTGCAGTGCAGGCCGGGACAAAAGCTCCTAT.

Regarding this clone: Gene names and germline match the mouse. The read finishes 4 residues shy of the CDR3 end, and the germline J gene is used to complete it. V usage is TRBV31 and J usage is TRBJ2-4; the match to TRBD2 covers 7 bases. Looked up from germline, CDR1 is GKSSPN and CDR2 is SITVG. This CDR3 has 13 amino acids. Partial CDR3 DNA: TGTGCCTGGAGCCGGGGGGGGGTGAAC. Translated: CAWSRGGVN. In full, the CDR3 is CAWSRGGVNTLYF.

By frequency in the sample, this clone is medium-sized (0.01 to 0.1%). Each gene name is a mouse one. The read halts 4 residues ahead of the CDR3 end, with the missing end drawn from the germline J gene. The chain couples TRBV13-2 to TRBJ1-2; D possibly corresponds to TRBD1 (6 bases). Germline loops: CDR1 NNHNN, CDR2 SYGAGS (reference sequence). There are 15 residues in the CDR3. V was shortened by 1 base and J by 0 bases, with 10 bases between the two germline ends. The sequenced part of the CDR3 DNA is TGTGCCAGCGGTGATCCCGGGACAACAAACTCC. Translated, it gives CASGDPGTTNS. The entire CDR3 sequence reads CASGDPGTTNSDYTF.

This clone was detected ten times or more. Mouse gene names apply. The sequence runs out 4 residues before the end of the CDR3; the remainder is reconstructed from the germline J gene. At the DNA level, this CDR3 is encoded by other sequences in the same sample as well. The rearrangement joins TRBV1 to TRBJ1-1; possible D gene TRBD1, 6 bases. The CDR3 consists of 14 residues. CDR1 and CDR2 (germline): NSQYPW, LRSPGD (reference sequence). Incomplete CDR3 DNA: TGCACCTGCAGTGCAGTAACAGGGAATACA. Translated: CTCSAVTGNT. The whole CDR3 is CTCSAVTGNTEVFF.

This clone was counted ten times or more. Gene and germline names: mouse. The CDR3 is cut off 4 residues early in the read; its end comes from the germline J gene. J is TRBJ2-1 and V is TRBV5, with 7 bases identical to TRBD2. The germline V gene has CDR1 LGHNA and CDR2 YNLKQL (reference sequence). With V trimmed by 0 bases and J by 4 bases, 3 bases remained unmatched. This CDR3 contains 15 residues. The CDR3 loop is CASSQDLGVYAEQFF. CDR3 bases read: TGTGCCAGCAGCCAAGACCTGGGGGTTTATGCT.

This clone was seen repeatedly, ten times or more. The genes are named according to mouse. Read coverage stops 4 residues before the CDR3 terminus; the germline J gene supplies the remainder. The rearrangement joins TRBV14 to TRBJ2-7; D remains ambiguous. This CDR3 spans 12 amino acids. Germline V gene data show CDR1 as SGHDT and CDR2 as FRDEAV. The chain's CDR3 is CASSFFGYEQYF. The covered CDR3 bases are TGTGCCAGCAGTTTCTTTGGGTAT. Full variable domain (missing parts from reference TRBV14 and TRBJ2-7): EAGVTQSPRYAVLQEGQAVSFWCDPISGHDTLYWYQQPRDQGPQLLVYFRDEAVIDNSQLPSDRFSAVRPKGTNSTLKIQSAKQGDTATYLCASSFFGYEQYFGPGTRLTVL.

This clone came up many times. Gene names are mouse gene names. The read terminates 4 residues before the CDR3 end, so the remaining end is supplied by the germline J gene. This chain connects TRBV13-3 to TRBJ2-1; 11 positions agree with TRBD2. CDR3 length equals 15 residues. Unmatched junction bases numbered 2, after V lost 0 bases and J lost 6 bases. Germline V gene sequence: CDR1 NNHDY, CDR2 SYVADS. The CDR3 spells CASSDGTGGRAEQFF. The CDR3 DNA, read in part, is TGTGCCAGCAGTGATGGGACTGGGGGGCGTGCT.

This clone was counted many times. Gene names are mouse gene names. The observed sequence ends 4 residues before the CDR3 terminus, with the missing tail filled in from the germline J gene. V is TRBV14 and J is TRBJ2-4, with 12 bases aligning to TRBD1. Germline CDR1 and CDR2: SGHDT and FRDEAV. Germline trimming cut 2 bases from V and 3 bases from J; bases unmatched to any gene: 1. This CDR3 is 15 amino acids long. The CDR3 sequence: CASSLGTGGQNTLYF. The covered CDR3 bases are TGTGCCAGCAGTTTGGGGACAGGGGGCCAAAAC.

The table lists this clone with many counts. Genes and germline are mouse. The observed sequence ends 4 residues before the CDR3 terminus, with the missing tail filled in from the germline J gene. The chain is built from TRBV19 and TRBJ2-7; D may be TRBD1 (5 bases). The V gene's germline CDR1 is FNHDT and CDR2 SITEND (reference sequence). V was shortened by 0 bases and J by 0 bases, with 7 bases between the two germline ends. There are 14 residues in the CDR3. The sequenced CDR3 bases are TGTGCCAGCAGTATAGTGCAGGGCTCCTAT. It specifies CASSIVQGSY. The entire CDR3 protein is CASSIVQGSYEQYF.